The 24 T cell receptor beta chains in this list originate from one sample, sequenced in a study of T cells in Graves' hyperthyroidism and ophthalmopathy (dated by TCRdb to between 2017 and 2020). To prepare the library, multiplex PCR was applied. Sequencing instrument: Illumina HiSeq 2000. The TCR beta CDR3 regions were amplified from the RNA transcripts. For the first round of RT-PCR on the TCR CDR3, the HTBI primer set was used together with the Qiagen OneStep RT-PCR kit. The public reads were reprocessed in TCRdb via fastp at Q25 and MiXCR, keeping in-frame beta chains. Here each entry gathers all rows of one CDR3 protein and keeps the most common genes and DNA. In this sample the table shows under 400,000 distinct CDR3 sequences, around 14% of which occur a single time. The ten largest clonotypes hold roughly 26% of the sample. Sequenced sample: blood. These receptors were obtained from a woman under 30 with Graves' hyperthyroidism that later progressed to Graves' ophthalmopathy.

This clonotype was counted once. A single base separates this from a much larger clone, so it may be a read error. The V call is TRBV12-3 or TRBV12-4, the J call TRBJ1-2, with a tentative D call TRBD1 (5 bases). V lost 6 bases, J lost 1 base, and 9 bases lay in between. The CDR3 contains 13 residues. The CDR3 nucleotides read TGTGCCAGCAGCCACGGGGGTAACTATGGCTACACCTTC. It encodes CASSHGGNYGYTF.

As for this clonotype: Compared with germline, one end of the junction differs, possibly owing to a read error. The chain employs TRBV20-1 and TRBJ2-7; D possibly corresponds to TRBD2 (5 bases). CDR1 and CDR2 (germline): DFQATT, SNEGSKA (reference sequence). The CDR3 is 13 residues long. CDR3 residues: CSARGVIDYEPYF. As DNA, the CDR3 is TGCAGTGCTAGAGGGGTAATAGACTACGAGCCGTACTTC.

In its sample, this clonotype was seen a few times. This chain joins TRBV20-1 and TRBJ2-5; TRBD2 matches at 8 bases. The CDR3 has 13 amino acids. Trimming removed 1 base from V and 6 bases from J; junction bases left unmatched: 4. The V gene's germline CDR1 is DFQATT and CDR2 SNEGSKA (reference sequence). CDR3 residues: CSARGTSRKTQYF. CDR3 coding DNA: TGCAGTGCTAGAGGGACTAGCAGAAAGACCCAGTACTTC.

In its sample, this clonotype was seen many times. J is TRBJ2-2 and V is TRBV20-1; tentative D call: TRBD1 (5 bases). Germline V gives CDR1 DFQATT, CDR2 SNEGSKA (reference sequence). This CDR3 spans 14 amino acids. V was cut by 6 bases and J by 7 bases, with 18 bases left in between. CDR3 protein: CSAPTGKDDGELFF. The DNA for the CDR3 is TGCAGTGCCCCCACAGGAAAAGATGACGGGGAGCTGTTTTTT.

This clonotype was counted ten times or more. CDR3 coding DNA: TGTGCCTGGGCACGGTTGAACACTGAAGCTTTCTTT. Protein sequence: CAWARLNTEAFF. The V call is TRBV30, the J call TRBJ1-1, with no clear D. The CDR3 is made up of 12 amino acids. Per the germline V gene, CDR1 is GTSNPN and CDR2 is SVGIG (reference sequence). V was trimmed by 5 bases and J by 0 bases, leaving 7 bases between them.

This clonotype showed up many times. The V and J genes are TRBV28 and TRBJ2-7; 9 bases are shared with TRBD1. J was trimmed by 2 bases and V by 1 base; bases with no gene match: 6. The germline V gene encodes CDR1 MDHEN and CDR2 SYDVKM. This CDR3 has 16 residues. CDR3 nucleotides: TGTGCCAGCAGTTTATTAGGACAGGGGCGAACCTACGAGCAGTACTTC. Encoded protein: CASSLLGQGRTYEQYF.

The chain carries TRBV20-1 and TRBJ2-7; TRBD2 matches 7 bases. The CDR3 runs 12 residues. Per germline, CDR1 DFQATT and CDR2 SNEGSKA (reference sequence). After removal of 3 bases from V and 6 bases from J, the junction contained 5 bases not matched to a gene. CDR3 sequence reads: CSARGRAGEQYF. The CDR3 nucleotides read TGCAGTGCTAGGGGGAGGGCCGGCGAGCAGTACTTC.

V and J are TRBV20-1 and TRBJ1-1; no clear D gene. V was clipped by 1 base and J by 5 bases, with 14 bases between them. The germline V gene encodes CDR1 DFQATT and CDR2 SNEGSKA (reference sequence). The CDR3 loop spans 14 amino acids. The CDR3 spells CSARGAGPMTEAFF. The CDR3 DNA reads TGCAGTGCTAGAGGGGCAGGCCCCATGACTGAAGCTTTCTTT.

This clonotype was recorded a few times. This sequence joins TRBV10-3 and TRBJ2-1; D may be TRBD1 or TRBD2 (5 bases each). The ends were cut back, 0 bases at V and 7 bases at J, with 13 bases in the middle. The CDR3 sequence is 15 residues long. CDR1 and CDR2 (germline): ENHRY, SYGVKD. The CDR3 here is CAISESTGLRNEQFF. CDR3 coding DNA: TGTGCCATCAGTGAGTCAACAGGACTCCGGAATGAGCAGTTCTTC.

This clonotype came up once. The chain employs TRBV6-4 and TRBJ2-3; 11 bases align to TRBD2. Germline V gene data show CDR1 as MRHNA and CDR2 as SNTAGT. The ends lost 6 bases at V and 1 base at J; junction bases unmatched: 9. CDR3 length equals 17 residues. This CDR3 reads CASSTGTSGTGTDTQYF. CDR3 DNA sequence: TGTGCCAGCAGCACCGGGACTAGCGGAACAGGCACAGATACGCAGTATTTT.

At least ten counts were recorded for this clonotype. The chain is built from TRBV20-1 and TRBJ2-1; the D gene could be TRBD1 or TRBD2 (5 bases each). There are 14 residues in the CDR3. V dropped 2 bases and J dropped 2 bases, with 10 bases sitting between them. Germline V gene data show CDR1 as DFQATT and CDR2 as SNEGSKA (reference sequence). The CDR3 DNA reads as TGCAGTGCTAGACCCCAGGGACCCTACAATGAGCAGTTCTTC. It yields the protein CSARPQGPYNEQFF.

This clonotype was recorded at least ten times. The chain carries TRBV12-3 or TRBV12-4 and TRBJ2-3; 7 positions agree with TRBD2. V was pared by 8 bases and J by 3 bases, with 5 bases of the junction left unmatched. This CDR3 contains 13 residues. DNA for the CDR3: TGTGCCAGCGGGAGGGCCTTGACAGATACGCAGTATTTT. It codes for CASGRALTDTQYF.

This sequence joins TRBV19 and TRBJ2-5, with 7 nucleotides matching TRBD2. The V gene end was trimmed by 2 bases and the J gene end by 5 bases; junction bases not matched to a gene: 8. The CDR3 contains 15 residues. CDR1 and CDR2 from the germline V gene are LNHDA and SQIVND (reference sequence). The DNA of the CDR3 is TGTGCCAGTAGTATAAGGTCAGCGGGGTTGGAGACCCAGTACTTC. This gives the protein CASSIRSAGLETQYF. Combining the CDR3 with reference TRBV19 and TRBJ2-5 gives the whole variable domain DGGITQSPKYLFRKEGQNVTLSCEQNLNHDAMYWYRQDPGQGLRLIYYSQIVNDFQKGDIAEGYSVSREKKESFPLTVTSAQKNPTAFYLCASSIRSAGLETQYFGPGTRLLVL.

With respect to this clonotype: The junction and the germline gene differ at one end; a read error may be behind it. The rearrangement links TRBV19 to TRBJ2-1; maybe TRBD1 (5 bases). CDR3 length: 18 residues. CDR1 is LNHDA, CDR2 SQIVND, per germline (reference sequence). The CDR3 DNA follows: TGTGCCAGTAGTGCCGATCGGCACAGGCCGAGCTCCTACGATGAGCAGTTCTTC. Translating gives CASSADRHRPSSYDEQFF.

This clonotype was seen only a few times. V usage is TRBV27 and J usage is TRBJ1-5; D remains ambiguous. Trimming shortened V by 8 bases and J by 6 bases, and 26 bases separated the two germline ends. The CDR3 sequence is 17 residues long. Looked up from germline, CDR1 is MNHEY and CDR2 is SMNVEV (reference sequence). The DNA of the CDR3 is TGTGCCAGCTCCCCTTCCCCGGGTGCTACACGGGCTCAGCCCCAGCATTTT. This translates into CASSPSPGATRAQPQHF.

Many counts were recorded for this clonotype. DNA of the CDR3: TGCAGCGTTCTCCGTAGCGGGAGCTCCTACGAGCAGTACTTC. Amino acid sequence: CSVLRSGSSYEQYF. The chain has TRBV29-1 and TRBJ2-7; 9 bases are a match to TRBD2. The length of the CDR3 is 14 residues. With 5 bases clipped from V and 0 bases from J, the junction kept 5 bases outside the gene matches. CDR1 SQVTM and CDR2 ANQGSEA come from the germline V gene.

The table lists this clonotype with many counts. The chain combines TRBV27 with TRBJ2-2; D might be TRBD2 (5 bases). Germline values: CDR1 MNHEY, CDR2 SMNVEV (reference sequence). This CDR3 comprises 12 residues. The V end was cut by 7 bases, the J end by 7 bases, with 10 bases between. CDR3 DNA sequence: TGTGCCAGCAACAGCGGCGGCGGGGAGCTGTTTTTT. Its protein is CASNSGGGELFF.

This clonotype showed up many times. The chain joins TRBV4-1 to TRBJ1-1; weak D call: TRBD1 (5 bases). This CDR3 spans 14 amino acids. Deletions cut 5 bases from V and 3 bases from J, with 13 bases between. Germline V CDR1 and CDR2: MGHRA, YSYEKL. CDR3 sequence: CASSVLPGYTEAFF. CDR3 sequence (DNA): TGCGCCAGCAGCGTACTCCCAGGGTACACTGAAGCTTTCTTT.

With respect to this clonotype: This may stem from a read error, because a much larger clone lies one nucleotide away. CDR3: CSAGKTGLAGGEQYF. As DNA, the CDR3 is TGCAGTGCTGGAAAAACTGGACTAGCGGGAGGCGAGCAGTACTTC. The V and J genes are TRBV20-1 and TRBJ2-7; 14 nucleotides match TRBD2. The V gene's germline CDR1 is DFQATT and CDR2 SNEGSKA (reference sequence). V shed 5 bases, J shed 6 bases, and the junction held 9 bases outside the gene matches. The CDR3 length is 15 residues.

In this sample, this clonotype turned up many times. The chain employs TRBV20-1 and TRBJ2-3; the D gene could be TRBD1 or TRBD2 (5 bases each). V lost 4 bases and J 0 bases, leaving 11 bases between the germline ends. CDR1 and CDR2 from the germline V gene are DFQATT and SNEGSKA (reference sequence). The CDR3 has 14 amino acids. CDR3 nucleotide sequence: TGCAGTGCTACCCGGGGCCTAAGCACAGATACGCAGTATTTT. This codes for CSATRGLSTDTQYF.

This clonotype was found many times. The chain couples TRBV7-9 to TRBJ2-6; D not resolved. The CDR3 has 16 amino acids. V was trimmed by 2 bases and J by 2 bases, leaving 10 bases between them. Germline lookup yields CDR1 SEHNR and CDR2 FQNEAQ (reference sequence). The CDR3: CASSLWLGTGANVLTF. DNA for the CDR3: TGTGCCAGCAGCTTATGGTTGGGGACTGGGGCCAACGTCCTGACTTTC.

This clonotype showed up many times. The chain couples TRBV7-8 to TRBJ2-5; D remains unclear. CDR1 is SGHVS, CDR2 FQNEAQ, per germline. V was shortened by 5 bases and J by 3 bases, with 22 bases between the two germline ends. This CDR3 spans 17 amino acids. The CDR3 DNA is TGTGCCAGCAGCGTAAGCCCTCGGCAGACCCGAAAAGAGACCCAGTACTTC. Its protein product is CASSVSPRQTRKETQYF.

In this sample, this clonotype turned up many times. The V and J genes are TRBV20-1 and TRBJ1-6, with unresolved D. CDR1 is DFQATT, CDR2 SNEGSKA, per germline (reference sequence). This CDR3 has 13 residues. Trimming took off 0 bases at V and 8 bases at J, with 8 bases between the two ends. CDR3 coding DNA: TGCAGTGCTAGAGATGTAAAGGATTCACCCCTCCACTTT. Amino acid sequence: CSARDVKDSPLHF.

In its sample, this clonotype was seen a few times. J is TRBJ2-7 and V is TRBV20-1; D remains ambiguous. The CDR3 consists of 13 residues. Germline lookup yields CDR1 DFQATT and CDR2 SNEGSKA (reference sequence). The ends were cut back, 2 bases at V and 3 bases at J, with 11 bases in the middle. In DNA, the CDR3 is TGCAGTGCTAGACGGCTAGTAAACTACGAGCAGTACTTC. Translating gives CSARRLVNYEQYF.